This is a list of T cell receptor beta chains from one sample in a study of beta chain features in type 1 diabetes. TCRdb keeps only in-frame clones here, not all; method: immunoSEQ multiplex PCR. The table records hundreds of thousands of clones, roughly 30% of them present only once. The sequencing sample was made of naive CD4+ T cells from blood. Every receptor here comes from a man between 18 and 35 years old in good health. The CDR3 runs from the conserved cysteine through the conserved F or W.

v_call,cdr3_aa
TRBV7-2,CASSLGGRLLPYEQYF
TRBV7-2,CATAWGSETQYF
TRBV30,CAWRKQETQYF
TRBV29-1,CSAHSGANVLTF
TRBV14,CASSQEWWRGAYNEQFF
TRBV28,CASSFAGVRTDTQYF
TRBV29-1,CSAGLLYNEQFF
TRBV30,CAWRWTGKGEQYF
TRBV2,CASTLERSSTDTQYF
TRBV5-1,CASSFGDTTDTQYF
TRBV25-1,CASSGFEVTGIYGYTF
TRBV7-8,CASRPARGRRETQYF
TRBV4-2,CASSQSQGKGGYTF
TRBV5-1,CASSLDRGFDEQFF
TRBV7-8,CASSSGTGGTQPQHF
TRBV28,CASSTPAGYSEQYF
TRBV30,CAWDRDDNYGYTF
TRBV30,CAWGDKTYEQYF
TRBV5-4,CASSLGGFGTGVNEQFF
TRBV5-1,CASSLGPQGGRADTQYF
TRBV5-1,CASSLSGTVNEKLFF
TRBV29-1,CSVVIWADGPLQETQYF
TRBV5-1,CASSLAPLRRTDTQYF
TRBV23-1,CARDRAYTDTQYF
TRBV4-1,CASSQGFEDAQYF
TRBV5-1,CASSPPLGYNEQFF
TRBV30,CAWSKLAGGPGNEQFF
TRBV4-1,CASSHFTRTGAHEQYF
TRBV5-6,CASSLVTLKAVDEQFF
TRBV6-6,CASSLSGSSYNEQFF